These 4 T cell receptor beta chains were sequenced from one sample in a study of T-cell reconstitution after alpha-beta-depleted transplantation in children. During its preparation, the TCRbeta library received unique molecular identifiers. TCRdb analysed the PCR reads with MiXCR anew, one entry per CDR3 protein. The profile shows about 260,000 distinct CDR3 sequences, around a tenth of them singletons. The source was peripheral blood, collected 180 days after TCRalphabeta/CD19-depleted stem cell transplant. The receptor source for this set is a male patient aged 2 to 9 who had a stem cell transplant for chronic granulomatous disease, so the T cells may come from the graft donor.

This clonotype was counted ten times or more. CDR3: CSASLNGGQYF. DNA of the CDR3: TGCAGTGCTAGCCTAAACGGGGGACAGTACTTC. This chain connects TRBV20-1 to TRBJ2-5; tentative D call: TRBD2 (6 bases). V was shortened by 3 bases and J by 11 bases, with 13 bases between the two germline ends. The CDR3 has 11 residues. Per the germline V gene, CDR1 is DFQATT and CDR2 is SNEGSKA (reference sequence).

This clonotype was observed many times. The chain recombines TRBV7-9 with TRBJ2-7; tentatively, D is TRBD1 or TRBD2 (5 bases each). The germline gives CDR1 SEHNR, CDR2 FQNEAQ (reference sequence). The CDR3 covers 14 residues. Trimming took off 5 bases at V and 3 bases at J, with 14 bases between the two ends. The CDR3 DNA sequence: TGTGCCAGCAGCCCTGGGACGGTAAGCTACGAGCAGTACTTC. Residues: CASSPGTVSYEQYF. Full variable domain (remainder filled in from reference TRBV7-9 and TRBJ2-7): DTGVSQNPRHKITKRGQNVTFRCDPISEHNRLYWYRQTLGQGPEFLTYFQNEAQLEKSRLLSDRFSAERPKGSFSTLEIQRTEQGDSAMYLCASSPGTVSYEQYFGPGTRLTVT.

At least ten counts were recorded for this clonotype. One junction end disagrees with the germline gene, perhaps due to a read error. This chain links TRBV20-1 with TRBJ2-1, with D unresolved. Germline CDR1 DFQATT, CDR2 SNEGSKA (reference sequence). CDR3 length: 8 residues. The chain's CDR3 is CSARSSLF. The CDR3 region has the DNA TGCAGTGCCAGAAGTAGTCTCTTC.

The chain uses TRBV30 and TRBJ2-1; no firm D call. Trimming pared 0 bases from V and 4 bases from J, leaving 7 bases between. CDR1 is GTSNPN, CDR2 SVGIG, per germline (reference sequence). The CDR3 contains 13 residues. CDR3 sequence reads: CAWSVLRYNEQFF. CDR3 DNA sequence: TGTGCCTGGAGTGTCTTACGGTACAATGAGCAGTTCTTC.